The rows below give T cell receptor beta chains drawn from one sample of a study of blood T cell repertoires in COVID-19. Profiling relied on immunoSEQ multiplex PCR, and the TCRdb table lists in-frame clones only, not all of them. In the table there are 350,000 to 400,000 clones, approximately 86% of which are singletons. Material: peripheral blood. The receptors shown here come from a woman aged 60-75 years with COVID-19, enrolled during active disease. Each CDR3 is given with its conserved first and last residue. A D gene is named only where the DNA matches it firmly. A clone size is listed for some rows: how often the clone was seen (once, few, many), or a class if it is expanded.

size | J | D | length | V | CDR3 | DNA
few | TRBJ2-7 | NA | 16 | TRBV30 | CAWTPPGSSTPYEQYF | TGTGCCTGGACCCCACCGGGGTCCTCAACACCCTACGAGCAGTACTTC
NA | TRBJ2-3 | NA | 15 | TRBV7-2 | CASSQGRAGRDTQYF | TGTGCCAGCAGCCAGGGACGCGCGGGGAGAGATACGCAGTATTTT
NA | TRBJ2-4 | NA | 16 | TRBV19 | CASSRGGGLAKNIQYF | TGTGCCAGTAGTAGGGGCGGGGGCCTAGCCAAAAACATTCAGTACTTC
NA | TRBJ2-3 | TRBD2 | 15 | TRBV6-5 | CASSYPSGASDTQYF | TGTGCCAGCAGTTACCCTAGCGGGGCTTCGGATACGCAGTATTTT
NA | TRBJ2-7 | NA | 14 | TRBV19 | CASSMRSSTYEQYF | TGTGCCAGTAGTATGCGGTCCTCAACCTACGAGCAGTACTTC
NA | TRBJ1-1 | NA | 18 | TRBV18 | CASSLFSGTNRQNTEAFF | TGTGCCAGCTCACTTTTTAGCGGGACCAATCGACAGAACACTGAAGCTTTCTTT
NA | TRBJ2-5 | NA | 17 | TRBV7-5 | CVRSPRGQRGGGETQYF | TGTGTCAGAAGCCCTAGGGGTCAGCGGGGGGGCGGAGAGACCCAGTACTTC
NA | TRBJ2-1 | TRBD2 | 13 | TRBV9 | CASSSGVRGEQFF | TGTGCCAGCAGTAGCGGGGTTCGGGGTGAGCAGTTCTTC
NA | TRBJ1-2 | NA | 15 | TRBV12-5 | CASGFSTSRGNGYTF | TGTGCTAGTGGTTTCTCGACCAGCAGGGGCAATGGCTACACCTTC
NA | TRBJ2-2 | NA | 15 | TRBV4-2 | CASSQVSGHTGELFF | TGTGCCAGCAGCCAAGTTTCAGGGCACACCGGGGAGCTGTTTTTT
NA | TRBJ1-1 | NA | 13 | TRBV2 | CASSVTEGSKAFF | TGTGCCAGCAGTGTGACCGAGGGATCCAAAGCTTTCTTT
NA | TRBJ1-6 | NA | 16 | TRBV19 | CASSIAHGHNNSPLHF | TGTGCCAGTAGTATAGCCCACGGACACAATAATTCACCCCTCCACTTT
NA | TRBJ1-4 | TRBD1 | 14 | TRBV7-8 | CASSFGTGDEKLFF | TGTGCCAGCAGCTTCGGGACAGGGGACGAAAAACTGTTTTTT
NA | TRBJ1-1 | NA | 11 | TRBV29-1 | CSAGGTAAAFF | TGCAGCGCTGGGGGGACGGCCGCAGCTTTCTTT
once | TRBJ2-5 | NA | 13 | TRBV30 | CAWSKQGPETQYF | TGTGCCTGGAGTAAACAGGGTCCGGAGACCCAGTACTTC
few | TRBJ2-3 | NA | 14 | TRBV2 | CASSEIVSTDTQYF | TGTGCCAGCAGTGAAATAGTTTCCACAGATACGCAGTATTTT
NA | TRBJ2-1 | NA | 15 | TRBV28 | CASSFAGTQYNEQFF | TGTGCCAGCAGTTTTGCGGGAACCCAATACAATGAGCAGTTCTTC
NA | TRBJ2-2 | NA | 16 | TRBV2 | CASSAGGSENTGELFF | TGTGCCAGCAGTGCGGGGGGCTCCGAGAACACCGGGGAGCTGTTTTTT
NA | TRBJ1-5 | NA | 15 | TRBV4-3 | CASSQGLTADQPQHF | TGCGCCAGCAGCCAAGGACTGACGGCTGATCAGCCCCAGCATTTT
NA | TRBJ2-3 | TRBD2 | 18 | TRBV4-1 | CASSQPIKAGAHTDTQYF | TGCGCCAGCAGCCAACCCATCAAAGCGGGGGCCCACACAGATACGCAGTATTTT
NA | TRBJ2-7 | TRBD1 | 16 | TRBV3-1/TRBV3-2 | CASSLWTGKRSYEQYF | TGTGCCAGCAGCTTGTGGACAGGGAAAAGGAGCTACGAGCAGTACTTC
NA | TRBJ2-5 | NA | 15 | TRBV30 | CAWSVPRVGKSTQYF | TGTGCCTGGAGTGTACCCCGGGTCGGTAAATCGACCCAGTACTTC
once | TRBJ1-3 | TRBD1 | 15 | TRBV27 | CASRAGTASGNTIYF | TGTGCCAGCAGGGCCGGGACAGCCTCTGGAAACACCATATATTTT
NA | TRBJ2-5 | TRBD1 | 15 | TRBV30 | CAWSTGQGDQETQYF | TGTGCCTGGAGTACGGGACAGGGTGACCAAGAGACCCAGTACTTC
NA | TRBJ1-6 | NA | 17 | TRBV4-2 | CASSQDRGSSYNSPLHF | TGTGCCAGCAGCCAAGATAGAGGGAGCTCCTATAATTCACCCCTCCACTTT
NA | TRBJ2-7 | TRBD2 | 15 | TRBV7-8 | CASSPPGAGRDEQYF | TGTGCCAGCAGCCCCCCCGGAGCGGGGCGGGACGAGCAGTACTTC
NA | TRBJ1-2 | TRBD1 | 16 | TRBV7-3 | CASSLTGDRASYGYTF | TGTGCCAGCAGCTTAACAGGGGACAGGGCTTCCTATGGCTACACCTTC
once | TRBJ1-2 | NA | 13 | TRBV10-3 | CAISQGRENGYTF | TGTGCCATCTCCCAGGGGAGGGAAAATGGCTACACCTTC
NA | TRBJ1-1 | NA | 12 | TRBV11-2 | CASAGLNTEAFF | TGTGCCAGCGCCGGTTTGAACACTGAAGCTTTCTTT
NA | TRBJ1-3 | NA | 14 | TRBV5-1 | CASLPGSSGDTIYF | TGCGCCAGCCTCCCAGGGTCAAGTGGGGACACCATATATTTT
NA | TRBJ1-4 | NA | 13 | TRBV7-9 | CASSPQGYEKLFF | TGTGCCAGCAGCCCCCAGGGCTATGAAAAACTGTTTTTT
few | TRBJ1-3 | NA | 15 | TRBV19 | CASSPRVISGNTIYF | TGTGCCAGTAGTCCCCGGGTCATCTCTGGAAACACCATATATTTT
NA | TRBJ1-2 | NA | 14 | TRBV28 | CASSSVPTNYGYTF | TGTGCCAGCAGTTCGGTACCGACTAACTATGGCTACACCTTC
few | TRBJ2-1 | TRBD2 | 15 | TRBV7-3 | CASSFGTSGNNEQFF | TGTGCCAGCAGTTTTGGGACTAGCGGGAACAATGAGCAGTTCTTC
NA | TRBJ2-1 | TRBD2 | 14 | TRBV5-1 | CASSFERGYNEQFF | TGCGCCAGCAGCTTCGAGCGGGGGTACAATGAGCAGTTCTTC
once | TRBJ2-3 | TRBD2 | 16 | TRBV5-1 | CASSLGSGASTDTQYF | TGCGCCAGCAGCTTGGGGAGCGGGGCTAGCACAGATACGCAGTATTTT
once | TRBJ1-1 | NA | 14 | TRBV19 | CASSIGFQNTEAFF | TGTGCCAGTAGTATCGGGTTCCAGAACACTGAAGCTTTCTTT
few | TRBJ1-2 | NA | 15 | TRBV18 | CASSLTEGGSYGYTF | TGTGCCAGCTCACTGACTGAGGGGGGGTCGTATGGCTACACCTTC
many | TRBJ1-4 | NA | 13 | TRBV27 | CASSFGFGEKLFF | TGTGCCAGCAGTTTCGGGTTCGGAGAAAAACTGTTTTTT
few | TRBJ1-2 | TRBD1 | 12 | TRBV19 | CASGTGGKGYTF | TGTGCCAGTGGGACAGGGGGGAAGGGCTACACCTTC
NA | TRBJ2-2 | NA | 17 | TRBV15 | CATSRDHTRLSTGELFF | TGTGCCACCAGCAGAGATCACACCAGACTATCCACCGGGGAGCTGTTTTTT
NA | TRBJ1-5 | NA | 13 | TRBV6-5 | CASSSGRGQPQHF | TGTGCCAGCAGTTCAGGGAGGGGACAGCCCCAGCATTTT
NA | TRBJ1-3 | NA | 14 | TRBV5-6 | CASSLPGARNTIYF | TGTGCCAGCAGCCTCCCTGGAGCGCGAAACACCATATATTTT
NA | TRBJ2-7 | NA | 13 | TRBV19 | CASSTASSYEQYF | TGTGCCAGTAGTACCGCCAGCTCCTACGAGCAGTACTTC
NA | TRBJ1-3 | NA | 17 | TRBV19 | CASSMGVNRWSGNTIYF | TGTGCCAGTAGTATGGGAGTCAATAGATGGTCTGGAAACACCATATATTTT
NA | TRBJ1-2 | NA | 14 | TRBV6-6 | CASSSHTGREGYTF | TGTGCCAGCAGTTCCCATACAGGGAGGGAGGGCTACACCTTC
NA | TRBJ1-1 | TRBD1 | 13 | TRBV6-4 | CASSTGVNTEAFF | TGTGCCAGCAGTACAGGGGTGAACACTGAAGCTTTCTTT
few | TRBJ1-1 | NA | 14 | TRBV6-6 | CASTFLGLNTEAFF | TGTGCCAGCACCTTCCTTGGACTTAACACTGAAGCTTTCTTT
NA | TRBJ2-7 | NA | 14 | TRBV7-8 | CASSLGGGGYEQYF | TGTGCCAGCAGCCTAGGGGGAGGAGGCTACGAGCAGTACTTC
NA | TRBJ1-1 | TRBD1 | 17 | TRBV6-2/TRBV6-3 | CASSYRLGQGPNTEAFF | TGTGCCAGCAGTTACCGGCTGGGACAGGGGCCGAACACTGAAGCTTTCTTT